This passage covers 20 T cell receptor beta chains from one sample sequenced in a study of human T cells and chemical hapten exposure. The time point is: patch test 3, about 24 weeks after DPC sensitization. Regarding treatment: therapeutic diphenylcyclopropenone sensitization with weekly scalp DPC. From the RACE reads, TCRdb called clonotypes with MiXCR, one entry per CDR3 protein. The sample contains around 200,000 distinct CDR3 sequences, 24% of which appear only once. The source was whole blood, collected in connection with sensitization to the hapten diphenylcyclopropenone (DPC). These receptors were taken from a woman aged 35 to 49 with alopecia areata. Some clones in this sample may be carry-over from other donors' samples.

This clonotype has just a few counts. J is TRBJ2-1 and V is TRBV12-3 or TRBV12-4, with 7 bases lining up with TRBD2. V lost 6 bases and J lost 8; bases outside the gene matches: 10. The CDR3 is made up of 14 amino acids. The CDR3 region is CASRLAGAGDEQFF. For the CDR3, the DNA is TGTGCCAGCAGACTCGCCGGGGCGGGAGATGAGCAGTTCTTC.

In its sample, this clonotype was seen a few times. The chain has TRBV15 and TRBJ1-5; tentative D call: TRBD1 (5 bases). The CDR3 totals 15 residues. The germline V gene has CDR1 LNHNV and CDR2 YYDKDF (reference sequence). The ends were cut back, 0 bases at V and 2 bases at J, with 8 bases in the middle. CDR3 sequence: CATSRDGGGNQPQHF. The CDR3 DNA reads as TGTGCCACCAGCAGAGATGGGGGGGGCAATCAGCCCCAGCATTTT.

This chain's CDR3 is CASSQDLIRGDRGYEQYF. The CDR3 nucleotides are TGCGCCAGCAGCCAAGATCTGATAAGAGGGGACAGGGGCTACGAGCAGTACTTC. V is TRBV4-3 and J is TRBJ2-7, with 10 bases identical to TRBD1. The germline gives CDR1 LGHNA, CDR2 YSLEER. Trimming removed 0 bases from V and 3 bases from J; junction bases left unmatched: 11. The CDR3 sequence is 18 residues long.

This clonotype was found a few times. V is TRBV25-1 and J is TRBJ2-1; tentative D call: TRBD2 (6 bases). The germline V gene has CDR1 MGHDK and CDR2 SYGVNS. Between the trimmed V and J ends, which lost 4 bases and 9 bases, there was a span of 13 bases. The CDR3 has 13 residues. CDR3 region: CASSVTLAAEQFF. The CDR3 DNA follows: TGTGCCAGCAGTGTCACCTTAGCGGCTGAGCAGTTCTTC.

This clonotype has a handful of counts. The chain combines TRBV7-2 with TRBJ1-2; 9 bases are a match to TRBD1. The CDR3 length is 14 residues. Germline V CDR1 and CDR2: SGHTA, FQGNSA. Germline trimming cut 5 bases from V and 4 bases from J; bases unmatched to any gene: 5. The CDR3, as DNA: TGTGCCAGCAGCCGCACAGGGGGCGGCTATGGCTACACCTTC. It encodes CASSRTGGGYGYTF.

The chain couples TRBV7-2 to TRBJ2-7; 7 nucleotides agree with TRBD2. Germline loops: CDR1 SGHTA, CDR2 FQGNSA. The length of the CDR3 is 14 residues. Trimming removed 5 bases from V and 2 bases from J; junction bases left unmatched: 6. CDR3: CASSPTSRPYEQYF. For the CDR3, the DNA is TGTGCCAGCAGCCCGACTAGCAGGCCCTACGAGCAGTACTTC.

In its sample, this clonotype was seen a few times. V usage is TRBV29-1 and J usage is TRBJ1-1, with 8 bases fitting TRBD1. V was clipped by 7 bases and J by 11 bases; unmatched bases: 15. CDR3 length equals 13 residues. Germline V lookup: CDR1 SQVTM, CDR2 ANQGSEA. The CDR3 DNA is TGCAGCGCGGACAGGGTAGGATTTAAGGGGGCTTTCTTT. Its protein product is CSADRVGFKGAFF.

This chain uses TRBV11-1 with TRBJ2-1; TRBD2 aligns across 11 bases. Germline trimming cut 5 bases from V and 5 bases from J; bases unmatched to any gene: 5. CDR3 length: 15 residues. Germline values: CDR1 SGHAT, CDR2 FQDESV (reference sequence). Written as DNA, the CDR3 is TGTGCCAGCAGCCACGGACTAGCGGGCAACAATGAGCAGTTCTTC. It is translated as CASSHGLAGNNEQFF. The variable domain in full, completed from reference TRBV11-1 and TRBJ2-1, reads EAEVAQSPRYKITEKSQAVAFWCDPISGHATLYWYRQILGQGPELLVQFQDESVVDDSQLPKDRFSAERLKGVDSTLKIQPAELGDSAMYLCASSHGLAGNNEQFFGPGTRLTVL.

The chain recombines TRBV6-4 with TRBJ2-1; D not certain. CDR1 MRHNA and CDR2 SNTAGT come from the germline V gene. There are 16 residues in the CDR3. Trimming left V 0 bases short and J 1 base short, with 10 bases between. The CDR3 DNA reads TGTGCCAGCAGTGACTCTGGCAGGAAATCCTACAATGAGCAGTTCTTC. Translation gives CASSDSGRKSYNEQFF.

This clonotype was counted a few times. The chain is built from TRBV7-3 and TRBJ1-2; D is ambiguous. The CDR3 is 15 amino acids. Germline V gene lookup returns CDR1 SGHTA and CDR2 FQGTGA. The V gene lost 5 bases and the J gene lost 4 bases, with 17 bases spanning the gap. CDR3 bases: TGTGCCAGCAGCCCCATAGGAGGAGAGGGCTATGGCTACACCTTC. Translation: CASSPIGGEGYGYTF.

This clonotype was observed a handful of times. V is TRBV28 and J is TRBJ1-3; no reliable D call. Trimming removed 7 bases from V and 4 bases from J, with 14 bases in between. This CDR3 contains 14 residues. Germline values: CDR1 MDHEN, CDR2 SYDVKM. The chain's CDR3 is CASTPPGPGNTIYF. The CDR3 DNA follows: TGTGCCAGCACCCCCCCTGGGCCAGGAAACACCATATATTTT.

This clonotype was seen only a few times. The rearrangement joins TRBV10-3 to TRBJ2-6; 10 nucleotides agree with TRBD2. There are 18 residues in the CDR3. The V gene end was trimmed by 6 bases and the J gene end by 4 bases; junction bases not matched to a gene: 12. Germline-derived CDR1 and CDR2 are ENHRY and SYGVKD. The CDR3 DNA reads as TGTGCCATCAGGGGTCCTTCGGGACTAGCGAAGGGGGCCAACGTCCTGACTTTC. This gives the protein CAIRGPSGLAKGANVLTF.

The genes are TRBV6-6 and TRBJ1-1; D possibly corresponds to TRBD1 (5 bases). The CDR3 consists of 14 residues. Per the germline V gene, CDR1 is MNHNY and CDR2 is SVGAGI (reference sequence). The V gene lost 5 bases and the J gene lost 4 bases, with 14 bases spanning the gap. CDR3 in amino acids: CASSPLGEGTEAFF. CDR3 DNA: TGTGCCAGCAGTCCCTTGGGGGAGGGCACTGAAGCTTTCTTT.

The chain employs TRBV5-8 and TRBJ2-3, with D unresolved. The CDR3 is made up of 14 amino acids. Trimming stripped 1 base from V and 1 base from J, with 7 bases between. Germline assignment: CDR1 SGHTS and CDR2 YDEGEE. As DNA, the CDR3 is TGTGCCAGCAGCTTGTCCGCAGGCACAGATACGCAGTATTTT. Amino acid sequence: CASSLSAGTDTQYF.

The chain combines TRBV7-8 with TRBJ2-7; 7 nucleotides agree with TRBD2. The V and J ends lost 4 bases and 4 bases, in that order; junction bases with no gene match: 7. This CDR3 has 14 amino acids. Germline assignment: CDR1 SGHVS and CDR2 FQNEAQ. DNA of the CDR3: TGTGCCAGCAGCTGGGGTGCGGGAGCTTACGAGCAGTACTTC. It yields the protein CASSWGAGAYEQYF.

The J gene is TRBJ2-2, the V gene TRBV4-1, with 7 bases identical to TRBD2. Germline lookup yields CDR1 MGHRA and CDR2 YSYEKL. The CDR3 length is 17 residues. The J segment lost 2 bases and the V segment lost 1 base, leaving 7 bases of the junction unmatched. CDR3 bases: TGCGCCAGCAGCCAAGCGAGGCTAGCGGAAAACACCGGGGAGCTGTTTTTT. Translation: CASSQARLAENTGELFF.

This clonotype was detected a few times. The chain uses TRBV9 and TRBJ2-2, with D perhaps TRBD1 (6 bases). V lost 4 bases and J lost 6, with 22 bases in between. CDR3 length equals 17 residues. Per the germline V gene, CDR1 is SGDLS and CDR2 is YYNGEE. The CDR3 loop is CASSRVGAPEAAGELFF. The CDR3 region has the DNA TGTGCCAGCAGCCGAGTGGGGGCACCGGAGGCGGCCGGGGAGCTGTTTTTT.

The V call is TRBV4-3, the J call TRBJ2-1; possibly TRBD1 or TRBD2 for D (5 bases each). CDR3 length equals 15 residues. Germline CDR1 LGHNA, CDR2 YSLEER. Trimming cost V 0 bases and J 9 bases, with 15 bases left between them. The CDR3 DNA is TGCGCCAGCAGCCAAGATCGTGAGATTGGGGGTGAGCAGTTCTTC. Its translation is CASSQDREIGGEQFF.

J is TRBJ2-1 and V is TRBV29-1, with D hard to call. V shed 3 bases and J shed 2 bases, with 8 bases lying between them. Germline CDR1 SQVTM, CDR2 ANQGSEA. This CDR3 is 13 amino acids long. For the CDR3, the DNA is TGCAGCGTTGACGACCTCGCCTACAATGAGCAGTTCTTC. Translated, it gives CSVDDLAYNEQFF.

The chain carries TRBV27 and TRBJ1-5; a possible D gene is TRBD1 (5 bases). Germline CDR1 and CDR2: MNHEY and SMNVEV (reference sequence). The CDR3 contains 14 residues. V gave up 4 bases and J gave up 13 bases, with 20 bases separating them. For the CDR3, the DNA is TGTGCCAGCAGTTCCCTACACTACGGTGGGGCTCAGCATTTT. Its translation: CASSSLHYGGAQHF.